This TCR beta chain was documented in a study of cytomegalovirus exposure and HLA in healthy donors (dated by TCRdb to the late 2010s). Study-wide context: In an earlier analysis of under 600 of the donors, 276 Gb of sequence data and 90 million to 120 million unique TCR beta sequences from 180 million or so T cells were reported. Among roughly 400 genotyped donors of the cohort, an average of around 240,000 unique TCR beta nucleotide sequences was sequenced per donor, of which about 19% were non-productive. Rather than using new phenotypic data, the later analysis identified candidate immune exposures from TCR beta sequences and from how often those sequences occurred across donors. To predict cytomegalovirus infection status, the study brought together high-throughput TCR immunosequencing, statistical association of individual TCRs with disease status, and machine learning. An earlier analysis of 500 to 750 of the donors applied high-throughput TCR beta sequencing to assess whether each TCR beta V gene segment acted as functional or pseudogenic. Because of strong linkage in the cohort, 5 or 6 DR-DQ haplotypes were treated as single units for association and clustering. Every discovery cohort repertoire had been produced on one sequencing platform. The number of typed donors differed by locus: about 620-640 for A, B, C, DRB1 and DQB1; some 540 for DQA1; around 580 for DPA1; and around 450 for DPB1. The study aimed to test whether signatures of past pathogen exposure could be identified by cataloging public T cell receptors. A later genetic analysis used genome-wide SNP genotypes for about 65% of the roughly 700 donors, treating that subset as a discovery cohort. The genetic ancestry cluster associated with self-reported Caucasian donors included 81% of the 300 to 450 genotyped donors. The study profiled the T cell repertoires of hundreds of subjects by immunosequencing and related them to cytomegalovirus serostatus. Roughly 300 gigabases of sequencing data and 78 million or so unique TCR sequences were included in an early release covering about 700 HLA-typed donors. Along with the approximately 600-subject first cohort, a separate validation cohort of around 110 different subjects was used. HLA typing included class I and class II loci at four-digit resolution. A later analysis re-examined previously published TCR beta repertoires from just over 650 donors and added high-resolution HLA genotyping to investigate patterns of TCR occurrence. Donor age, sex, ethnicity and CMV serostatus were compiled together with the repertoire data.

Based on the germline V gene (reference sequence), the CDR1 and CDR2 sequences are MNHEY and SMNVEV. From the cysteine up to the phenylalanine, the CDR3 has a length of 13 residues. Only the CDR3 DNA stays, 39 bases, in frame from base 1. V is trimmed back by 3 bases and J by 3 bases, and the junction contains 1 base that no gene match accounts for. Worth noting for this clone: Its antigen is currently not known. Base qualities are missing; no much larger clone stands one base away. At the DNA level, this CDR3 is encoded by other sequences in the same sample as well.

Receptor libraries were prepared by the immunoSEQ multiplex PCR assay. For the multiplex PCR, a mixture combining 60 forward primers for TCR Vbeta segments and 13 reverse primers for TCR Jbeta segments was used. A multiplex PCR assay on genomic DNA amplified the CDR3 region of rearranged TCR beta genes. The amplified TCR beta libraries were sequenced on the Illumina HiSeq System as 87-base-pair reads. Turning to the authors' computational methods: A later analysis counted some 74 million unique TCR beta chains across the 690 or so repertoires, and some 11 million of these chains were shared by at least two donors. Raw reads were error-corrected and collapsed into unique sequences with a nearest-neighbor algorithm that merged closely related sequences to remove PCR and sequencing errors. CDR3 sequences were aligned to IMGT reference sequences to assign V, D and J gene segments. For a sequence to be retained, at least a six-nucleotide match to both a V gene segment and a J gene segment was required. A rearrangement counted as productive if the CDR3 had no stop codons and remained in frame with V and J, and every other rearrangement counted as non-productive. CDR3 was defined by IMGT convention, running from the second conserved V-encoded cysteine to the conserved J-encoded phenylalanine. The earlier analysis of a few hundred of the donors excluded sequences that lacked an unambiguous match to a single V gene segment. In an earlier analysis of a few hundred of the donors, V segments were called functional above 56.7% productive rearrangements and were called segregating when the between-donor standard deviation exceeded 5%. A statistical classification framework was developed to diagnose cytomegalovirus status using the catalog of TCR beta chain sequences. A later analysis assigned V and J genes by comparing TCR nucleotide sequences with IMGT/GENE-DB human TR gene sequences. A later analysis assigned CDR3 sequences and most-parsimonious VDJ recombination scenarios with the TCRdist pipeline. In a later analysis, each TCR beta chain was defined by its CDR3 amino acid sequence together with its V-gene family, and reads without a unique V-gene family were excluded. In a later analysis, several hundred highly shared, low-generation-probability nucleotide sequences were removed to address suspected cross-contamination and a sequencing artifact. In a later analysis, a clonal expansion index for each public chain was calculated from normalized within-repertoire ranks of inferred template counts. In a later analysis, generation probabilities were computed with a VDJ recombination model fitted to out-of-frame rearrangements, and the resulting probabilities were checked against IGoR. Hypergeometric tests were used in a later analysis to score TCR-TCR, TCR-HLA and TCR-CMV co-occurrence, with a repertoire-size bias correction applied to the TCR pairs. In a later analysis, false discovery rates were estimated by permuting HLA or CMV assignments 20 times. In a later analysis, co-occurring TCRs were grouped using DBSCAN, and TCRdist sequence similarity was added for clustering within HLA-allele-positive subsets. For co-occurrence clustering, repertoires with fewer than 30,000 or more than 120,000 public chains were excluded, along with roughly 5 repertoires with anomalous nucleotide sharing. TCRdb re-hosts the immuneACCESS table, in-frame sequences only. Its copies lack some clones; in the studies checked, an unresolved V gene accounts for under half of them, and the cause for the rest is not known. For V, J and clone size, that table is used; D and trimming come from the DNA. A total of 120,000 or so clones appear in this sample, approximately 85% of them only once. The biggest ten clones account for 10% to 12% of the sample.

The cohort was made up of 500 to 850 healthy bone marrow donors. Cohort members were all nominally healthy when sampled, although unrecorded immune exposures were likely present. The donor was CMV seropositive and was included in the group of 250 to 300 seropositive cohort members. A peripheral blood sample was collected from each donor, and TCR beta sequencing was performed on peripheral blood mononuclear cells. The Qiagen DNeasy Blood Extraction Kit was used to extract genomic DNA from the blood cell samples. General findings and caveats noted by the study authors: In an earlier analysis of about 600 of the donors, most TCR beta V segments appeared in productive rearrangements about 90% or about 30% of the time, broadly matching IMGT annotations. Sequencing depth was assumed to be roughly uniform across donors in the presence/absence analyses, though that assumption may not hold. In both the original and validation cohorts, the classifier was reported to diagnose cytomegalovirus status with high specificity and sensitivity. In a later analysis, the rate of TCR association differed among HLA loci, with DRB1 alleles having the most associated TCRs and HLA-C alleles having the fewest. CMV serostatus was the only immune exposure information available for the cohort. In this cohort, only TCR beta chains were sequenced, and detectable features were limited by the absence of alpha or paired-chain data. In a later genetic analysis, fewer N-insertions in productive TCRs were reported among donors in an Asian-associated ancestry cluster than the roughly 670-donor mean. A later analysis found that HLA-associated TCR beta chains were more clonally expanded and had lower generation probabilities than equally common non-associated chains. Three of the identified cytomegalovirus-associated TCR beta chains were confirmed in vitro to be specific for cytomegalovirus antigens. Most TCR sequences were observed very rarely across donors, whereas some public TCRs were present in many individuals. An association between a missense DCLRE1C variant and V-gene and J-gene trimming of TCR beta chains was found in a later genetic analysis and replicated in an independent cohort. A further reported finding was that TCR beta sequences accurately predicted the HLA-A and HLA-B alleles for most subjects in the first cohort. The earlier analysis of 587 of the donors excluded roughly 16 rarely observed V segments, including chromosome 9 orphons, because counts were too low. The authors suggested that the approach could potentially be generalized to other disease states and immunological phenotypes. In a later analysis, several top co-occurrence clusters were reported to appear linked to parvovirus B19, influenza, CMV and Epstein-Barr virus. At a false discovery rate of 0.05, a later analysis linked 16,951 TCR beta sequences to specific HLA alleles. A group of highly shared sequence variants was considered likely to be a technical artifact of the sequencing pipeline. Linkage disequilibrium might explain the correlated functional status among segregating V segments, but an unknown experimental factor could not be excluded. Because HLA typing was missing for some donors at each locus, association tests included only the typed subset. The study gave a list of around 170 TCR beta chains associated with cytomegalovirus. Because the 87-base-pair reads could not distinguish some IMGT-functional V segments, including TRBV6-2 and TRBV6-3, those segments were excluded. In a later analysis, most CMV-associated TCR beta chains were found to appear HLA-restricted, with HLA associations seemingly driven largely by CMV exposure. Strong co-occurrence of HLA alleles, especially DR and DQ, made assigning TCR associations to individual alleles difficult.

The chain links TRBV27 with TRBJ2-7; 8 junctional bases match TRBD1. The source material was PBMCs. The clonotype comes from a male donor in good health and CMV-seropositive. In nucleotide form, the sequence is TGTGCCAGCAGTTTTGGACAGGGCTACGAGCAGTACTTC. Its protein product is CASSFGQGYEQYF.